The rows below give T cell receptor beta chains drawn from one sample of a study of PD-L1 blockade in urothelial cancer. Clones were read by immunoSEQ multiplex PCR, and TCRdb kept only the in-frame ones, dropping some. Altogether about 52,000 clones are present, 84% being singletons, with the ten largest covering less than 1.5%. Sequenced here: PBMCs, sampled around atezolizumab (anti-PD-L1) treatment. Receptors originate from a man over 45 with urothelial cancer. Each CDR3 is given with its conserved first and last residue.

v_call	cdr3_aa
TRBV27	CASTRAGTSYEQYF
TRBV25-1	CATGLLSEQFF
TRBV19	CASSKSQGNYGYTF
TRBV6-1	CASSEPTASYEQYF
TRBV2	CAIKLAVYSYEQYF
TRBV7-9	CASSLVITGSSYEQYF
TRBV9	CASSARQGGPPGELFF
TRBV19	CASRGDRVQPQHF
TRBV9	CASSVGSRVDEQYF
TRBV2	CASSGGAGPGGGNTIYF
TRBV6-5	CASSYSDRISYEQYF
TRBV2	CASSAGGGEKLFF
TRBV9	CASSVGAVGQGRYGYTF
TRBV27	CASSPRGRTLTSYEQYF
TRBV5-4	CASSFGGISQPQHF
TRBV2	CASSESAGGRDTQYF